The clone carrying this T cell receptor beta chain was picked up one time. This entry is derived from a study of blood T cell repertoires in COVID-19. Study-wide context: Samples taken during acute and convalescent COVID-19 were collected in the United States, Italy and Spain. PBMCs, B-cell-depleted T cells, or T cells were the source of the cDNA or gDNA that made up the material.

Original data processing: The authors estimated nucleated cell counts from reference gene primer amplification. Sequencing used immunoSEQ multiplex PCR; TCRdb keeps in-frame clones, though not all of them. For V, J and clone size, that table is used; D and trimming come from the DNA. The table shows 300,000 or so clones, with just under 85% occurring only once. The CDR3 covers 14 residues. V was cut by 2 bases and J by 4 bases, with 11 bases left in between. CDR1 is LGHNA, CDR2 YNFKEQ, per germline. V is TRBV4-2 and J is TRBJ2-5, with a possible D match to TRBD2 (6 bases). The sequenced sample was peripheral blood. The clonotype was recovered from a woman aged 45 to 65 with active or convalescent COVID-19. As DNA, the CDR3 is TGTGCCAGCAGCCAAACGGGAGATCGAGAGACCCAGTACTTC. Translation gives CASSQTGDRETQYF.